The clone carrying this TCR beta chain was seen only a few times. What it recognizes is unknown. The sample originates from a study of OX40 agonist ivuxolimab in advanced cancers. CDR1 is MNHNS, CDR2 SASEGT, per germline. Between the trimmed V and J ends, which lost 2 bases and 1 base, there was a span of 6 bases. CDR3 length: 15 amino acids. The study, taken as a whole, reports: The mean number of expanded clones was higher in CD8+ T cells than in CD4+.

TCRdb's table, derived via immunoSEQ multiplex PCR, lists solely in-frame clones and lacks some. Among about 90,000 clones listed, over 80% were seen once. Sequencing was performed on CD4+ or CD8+ T cells sorted from blood, taken in a trial of the OX40 agonist ivuxolimab. The receptor was isolated from an adult with an advanced solid tumor such as melanoma, head and neck, liver or kidney cancer. The V gene is TRBV6-1, the J gene TRBJ2-6; no clear D. The CDR3 is CASSERSSGANVLTF. The DNA of the CDR3 is TGTGCCAGCAGTGAAAGGTCTTCTGGGGCCAACGTCCTGACTTTC.